This entry describes one T cell receptor (beta chain). It lacks a known antigen. The data stem from a study of monozygotic twins with inflammatory bowel disease (dated by TCRdb to the late 2010s). For the wider study: A total of approximately 30 monozygotic twin pairs were included in the full study, comprising nine German pairs (four IBD-concordant, five IBD-discordant) and 19 IBD-discordant Danish pairs. The search for disease-associated traits relied mainly on comparing IBD patients with their genetically identical healthy co-twins within discordant pairs. Each individual had, on average, about 151 000 unique TCRalpha sequences and 181 000 unique TCRbeta sequences available for analysis.

From each donor, an approximately 2.5 ml peripheral blood sample was collected into PAXgene tubes and stored at -80 degrees C. Without any T cell sorting, total RNA was extracted from whole blood using the PAXgene blood miRNA kit on an automated QIAcube. Deep TCRalpha and TCRbeta repertoire profiling with unique molecular barcoding was performed on peripheral blood of monozygotic twin pairs concordant or discordant for inflammatory bowel disease. Smoking habits were recorded for all twin pairs, with individuals classified as current, former or never smokers. The germline V gene (reference sequence) specifies LNHDA as CDR1 and SQIVND as CDR2. Counted from cysteine to phenylalanine, this CDR3 has 15 amino acids. A DNA sequence was not provided. The library was obtained by 5' RACE. For each TCR library, approximately 3.5 ug of total RNA was used. For each sample, cDNA synthesis with SMARTScribe reverse transcriptase was split into eight separate reactions. During cDNA synthesis, template switching was used to introduce unique molecular identifiers that contained a 6-nucleotide sample barcode. Amplification of TCRalpha and TCRbeta cDNA involved two nested PCRs of approximately 16 and 10 cycles, and each PCR was followed by bead purification. Before amplification, the cDNA was treated with uracil DNA-glycosylase and purified using the QIAquick PCR purification kit. In the second PCR, Illumina TruSeq-compatible adapters and sample-specific barcodes were added. TapeStation and Qubit were used to check library quality and concentration, and 4 to 6 ng of each library was pooled. Pooled libraries were sequenced on an Illumina HiSeq2500 single-index Rapid Run with 2 x 100 bp reads and custom sequencing primers. Per the source publication's procedure: MiGEC version 1.2.6 was used for UMI-based consensus assembly, which corrected PCR and sequencing errors. MiXCR version 2.1.1 handled V(D)J alignment, clonotype assembly and CDR3 extraction. To normalise gene usage, clonotype sharing and MAIT/NKT TCR abundance, the analysis used the top 1000, 10 000 and 20 000 clonotypes per sample. Diversity was computed as the inverse Simpson index with the vegan R package after downsampling to 27 000 UMIs. Paired Mann-Whitney U tests were applied to discordant twin pairs, with Benjamini-Hochberg correction for multiple testing. The reads, reprocessed by TCRdb, yield one row per CDR3 protein sequence and no DNA. The V and J calls were not made by the authors but by TCRdb's processing. This sample's table lists some 450,000 distinct CDR3 sequences. About 2.2% of the sample belongs to the ten largest clones.

The investigation overall reported the following: Differing immunosuppressive treatments among patients may have added background noise and inter-individual variability to the repertoires. No single strong signal or clonotype linked to IBD turned up in the results, so the idea that one exists was not supported. Repertoire similarity did not differ between concordant and discordant twins, possibly due to limited statistical power. Different T cell subtypes could not be distinguished in the analysis. TCRbeta repertoire diversity, by inverse Simpson index, was decreased in IBD patients compared with their healthy co-twins. Compared with healthy twins, IBD patients shared fewer clonotypes with other individuals, and the difference was most pronounced in patients with signs of disease activity.

The sequence links TRBV19 to TRBJ1-5; absent DNA, TCRdb's TRBD1 call cannot be checked. This receptor was obtained from a human donor with ulcerative colitis or Crohn's disease, or a healthy co-twin of an affected twin (not recorded which). Sequenced sample: blood. The CDR3 protein sequence reads: CASKPHRGSNQPQHF.